A selection of T cell receptor beta chains follows, all from one sample in a study of CD8 T cells in Susac syndrome. TCRdb re-called the immunoSEQ multiplex PCR reads with MiXCR, one entry per CDR3 protein. The table records some 95,000 distinct CDR3 sequences, approximately 95% of them present only once. Sequencing was carried out using CD8+ T cells from PBMCs. The receptors derive from a human donor in good health. Both conserved end residues are trimmed from each CDR3. Fields, in order: CDR3 protein, D gene, V gene. D genes are given only for firm matches.

CDR3aa: ASSLGDTNEKLF
d_gene: NA
v_gene: TRBV13

CDR3aa: ASAHDGDQETQY
d_gene: NA
v_gene: TRBV12-5

CDR3aa: ASSLKESSYNEQF
d_gene: NA
v_gene: TRBV7-3

CDR3aa: ASSSFGLAGESFSYEQY
d_gene: TRBD2
v_gene: TRBV7-9

CDR3aa: SVEDLAGGETQY
d_gene: TRBD1
v_gene: TRBV29-1

CDR3aa: SVGGNPELF
d_gene: NA
v_gene: TRBV29-1

CDR3aa: ATSNQVGPEYEQY
d_gene: NA
v_gene: TRBV15

CDR3aa: ASSEISQNTEAF
d_gene: NA
v_gene: TRBV2

CDR3aa: ASSLSPREVNTEAF
d_gene: NA
v_gene: TRBV7-2

CDR3aa: ATDLGQINTEAF
d_gene: NA
v_gene: TRBV2

CDR3aa: SVEKRGDNTGELF
d_gene: TRBD2
v_gene: TRBV29-1

CDR3aa: AWSVYNEQF
d_gene: NA
v_gene: TRBV30

CDR3aa: ASSQVTAGTDTQY
d_gene: NA
v_gene: TRBV4-1

CDR3aa: ASNRQDIRSSYNEQF
d_gene: NA
v_gene: TRBV7-9

CDR3aa: ASSVQISAGGGNQPQH
d_gene: TRBD1
v_gene: TRBV9

CDR3aa: ASSQDVAPNYGYT
d_gene: NA
v_gene: TRBV4-1

CDR3aa: ASSAIRGMDRGSEQY
d_gene: TRBD1
v_gene: TRBV5-4

CDR3aa: ASSFGQGNSPLH
d_gene: TRBD1
v_gene: TRBV5-6

CDR3aa: ASSQSGRRANTEAF
d_gene: NA
v_gene: TRBV23-1

CDR3aa: SVEASGGVEQF
d_gene: TRBD2
v_gene: TRBV29-1

CDR3aa: SARDRHEQY
d_gene: NA
v_gene: TRBV20-1

CDR3aa: ASSPRLDNEQF
d_gene: NA
v_gene: TRBV4-1

CDR3aa: ASSYSNANGYT
d_gene: NA
v_gene: TRBV6-5

CDR3aa: ASSFSTGNTGELF
d_gene: NA
v_gene: TRBV13

CDR3aa: ASSLRDSGNTIY
d_gene: NA
v_gene: TRBV4-1

CDR3aa: ASSQLGQSEAF
d_gene: TRBD1
v_gene: TRBV4-1

CDR3aa: ASSVRGGDEKLF
d_gene: NA
v_gene: TRBV9

CDR3aa: ASSFPGGKGIWETQY
d_gene: TRBD2
v_gene: TRBV28

CDR3aa: ASSQVLAEHEQY
d_gene: TRBD2
v_gene: TRBV3-1

CDR3aa: ASSQVVGQLTGELF
d_gene: TRBD1
v_gene: TRBV4-2

CDR3aa: ACRTVNTEAF
d_gene: NA
v_gene: TRBV30

CDR3aa: SVTLAGKGDTQY
d_gene: TRBD2
v_gene: TRBV29-1

CDR3aa: ASFGTLNYGYT
d_gene: NA
v_gene: TRBV9

CDR3aa: ASSLAGLYNSPLH
d_gene: NA
v_gene: TRBV13

CDR3aa: ASSGRTSTDTQY
d_gene: TRBD2
v_gene: TRBV9

CDR3aa: ASSFAGLKNIQY
d_gene: NA
v_gene: TRBV3-1

CDR3aa: ASSQAFRASDTEAF
d_gene: NA
v_gene: TRBV3-1

CDR3aa: ATSMYTATTQETQY
d_gene: NA
v_gene: TRBV15

CDR3aa: SAAGTPNQPQH
d_gene: NA
v_gene: TRBV20-1

CDR3aa: ASSPGPGSYGYT
d_gene: NA
v_gene: TRBV6-5

CDR3aa: ASTVGEGISNTGELF
d_gene: NA
v_gene: TRBV7-7

CDR3aa: ASSLKGGIRPLDTQY
d_gene: NA
v_gene: TRBV7-3

CDR3aa: ASSYGNGYT
d_gene: NA
v_gene: TRBV6-5

CDR3aa: ASGQGSTYNEQF
d_gene: NA
v_gene: TRBV11-2

CDR3aa: ASSHPDREPTEAF
d_gene: TRBD1
v_gene: TRBV13

CDR3aa: ASSPPGTVSNEQF
d_gene: TRBD1
v_gene: TRBV4-1

CDR3aa: ASSRTGQGHGYT
d_gene: TRBD1
v_gene: TRBV4-2

CDR3aa: ASSQTGVSYEQY
d_gene: TRBD1
v_gene: TRBV13

CDR3aa: ASSERAGGRSGYT
d_gene: TRBD1
v_gene: TRBV2

CDR3aa: ACISIPSYNEQF
d_gene: NA
v_gene: TRBV30

CDR3aa: ASSPGTADHEQF
d_gene: NA
v_gene: TRBV9